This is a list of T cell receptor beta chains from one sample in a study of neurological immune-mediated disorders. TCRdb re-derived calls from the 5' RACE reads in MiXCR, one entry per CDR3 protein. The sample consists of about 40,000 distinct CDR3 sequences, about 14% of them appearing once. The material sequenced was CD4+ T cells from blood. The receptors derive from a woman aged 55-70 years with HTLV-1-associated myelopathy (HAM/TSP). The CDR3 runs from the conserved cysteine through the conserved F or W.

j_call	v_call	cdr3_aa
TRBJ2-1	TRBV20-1	CSARDDGGGGNEKFF
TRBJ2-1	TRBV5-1	CASSLGGADNEQFF
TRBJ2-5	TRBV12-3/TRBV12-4	CASSLVIQKETQYF
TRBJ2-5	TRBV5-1	CASSLAGYGKETQYF
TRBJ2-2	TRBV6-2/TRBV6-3	CASSKPAAGELFF
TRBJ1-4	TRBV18	CASSSGAGREKLFF
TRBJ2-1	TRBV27	CASSPSGTGFNEQFF
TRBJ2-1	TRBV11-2	CASSRLGGRDEQFF
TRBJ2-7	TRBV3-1	CASSQDSSGYSYEQYF
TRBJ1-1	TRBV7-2	CASSPAGVGTEAFF
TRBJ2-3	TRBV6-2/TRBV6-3	CASSWGGENTDTQYF
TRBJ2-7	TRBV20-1	CSATTGYVYEQYF
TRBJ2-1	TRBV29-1	CSVEDGLAGKRLF
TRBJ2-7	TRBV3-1	CASSQPGQPYEQYF
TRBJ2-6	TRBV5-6	CASSQGPPLGVANVLTF
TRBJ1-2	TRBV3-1	CASSQSYYGYTF
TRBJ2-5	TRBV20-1	CSARDWGQGDETQYF
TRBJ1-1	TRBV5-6	CASSFVGISEAFF
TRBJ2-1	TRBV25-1	CASSEHLAGNNEQFF
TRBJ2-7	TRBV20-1	CSARVPGYEQYF
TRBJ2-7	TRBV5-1	CASSTDGELYEQYF
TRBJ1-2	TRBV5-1	CASSRRQGTTVLNYGYTF
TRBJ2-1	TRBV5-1	CASRLNFFAKGDEQFF
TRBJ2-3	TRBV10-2	CASRGLAGVDTQYF
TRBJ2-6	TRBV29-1	CSVTGTESSGANVLTF
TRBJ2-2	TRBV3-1	CASSQYLAGGSNTGELFF